The sequence of this T cell receptor (beta chain) was determined in a study of CD8+ T cells in alopecia areata. Study summary: Among treated patients, oral tofacitinib was administered at 5 to 10 mg twice daily. Treatment with tofacitinib (6 to 18 months) was followed by 6 months off drug. Overall study findings and caveats: Sequence data from scalp samples additionally include resident alphabeta T cells of normal skin.

The study team obtained lesional scalp punch biopsies and peripheral blood from alopecia areata patients. The sample holds many counts of this clone. Antigen: not known. The germline CDR1 and CDR2 sequences are SQVTM and ANQGSEA. The CDR3 totals 14 residues. V shed 3 bases, J shed 2 bases, and the junction held 7 bases outside the gene matches. It was cDNA, reverse transcribed from extracted RNA, that served as the sequencing template. Assay: immunoSEQ multiplex PCR; the TCRdb copy retains only in-frame clones and omits some. The sample holds 220,000 or so clones; roughly 57% are singletons and the top ten take approximately 0.45%.

The input for sequencing was CD4+ T cells sorted from blood, taken at week 0. This TCR was sampled from a human donor with alopecia areata. The chain has TRBV29-1 and TRBJ2-7; 7 bases are shared with TRBD2. As DNA, the CDR3 is TGCAGCGTTGAGTCTCAGGGAGGGACCTACGAGCAGTACTTC. Amino acid sequence: CSVESQGGTYEQYF.